These 30 T cell receptor beta chains were sequenced from one sample in a study of patients and donors after allogeneic stem cell transplantation (dated by TCRdb to 2018 to 2020). Library preparation was by RT-PCR. Sequencing took place on a NextSeq 550. The public sequencing data were trimmed at Q25 with fastp and processed into clonotypes with MiXCR by TCRdb, which kept only in-frame beta chains. Each CDR3 protein gets just one entry, which takes the most common genes and DNA from the rows behind it. This sample has 20,000 or so distinct CDR3 sequences in its table, and 4.9% of those were observed once. The ten largest account for around 37% of the sample. Sequenced sample: blood, either unsorted or a sorted T cell fraction (not recorded which). The receptors derive from a human donor who was either an allogeneic HSCT recipient or a stem cell or donor lymphocyte infusion donor (not recorded which). It is not recorded whose cells these are; they may come from a transplant donor.

The table lists this clonotype with many counts. V gene TRBV19 combines with J gene TRBJ2-1, with 7 bases that match TRBD2. The CDR3 covers 15 residues. Germline trimming cut 10 bases from V and 8 bases from J; bases unmatched to any gene: 17. The germline V gene has CDR1 LNHDA and CDR2 SQIVND (reference sequence). The CDR3 region is CATQYGGGLGDEQFF. As DNA, the CDR3 is TGTGCCACTCAATATGGGGGGGGATTGGGAGATGAGCAGTTCTTC.

This clonotype has a count of ten or more. J is TRBJ1-2 and V is TRBV2, with TRBD1 matching over 8 bases. There are 16 residues in the CDR3. Germline V gives CDR1 SNHLY, CDR2 FYNNEI. Germline trimming cut 5 bases from V and 4 bases from J; bases unmatched to any gene: 12. Written as DNA, the CDR3 is TGTGCCAGCAGTTCCTTATTTGGACAGGGCGGCTATGGCTACACCTTC. It translates to CASSSLFGQGGYGYTF.

This clonotype has a count of ten or more. CDR3 residues: CATSGMGDQETQYF. The CDR3, as DNA: TGTGCCACCAGTGGAATGGGGGACCAAGAGACCCAGTACTTC. The rearrangement links TRBV24-1 to TRBJ2-5; TRBD1 or TRBD2 may be the D gene (5 bases each). This CDR3 has 14 residues. Germline assignment: CDR1 KGHDR and CDR2 SFDVKD. The V gene lost 5 bases and the J gene lost 0 bases, with 9 bases spanning the gap.

This clonotype showed up just once. V and J are TRBV30 and TRBJ2-1; TRBD2 matches at 9 bases. The CDR3 has 15 residues. Germline trimming cut 0 bases from V and 10 bases from J; bases unmatched to any gene: 10. Germline CDR1 GTSNPN, CDR2 SVGIG (reference sequence). The chain's CDR3 is CAWSVLAGVNREQFF. The CDR3 DNA sequence: TGTGCCTGGAGTGTACTAGCGGGTGTCAATAGGGAGCAGTTCTTC.

Only a few counts were recorded for this clonotype. V usage is TRBV3-1 and J usage is TRBJ2-5; 9 positions match TRBD1. The germline gives CDR1 LGHDT, CDR2 YNNKEL (reference sequence). V dropped 4 bases and J dropped 3; count of bases not matched to a gene: 3. The CDR3 is made up of 14 amino acids. For the CDR3, the DNA is TGTGCCAGCAGCCCCTGGACAGGGGAAGAGACCCAGTACTTC. As protein: CASSPWTGEETQYF.

This clonotype was seen only a few times. This chain uses TRBV9 with TRBJ1-1; D is possibly TRBD1 (5 bases). Germline V gene lookup returns CDR1 SGDLS and CDR2 YYNGEE. V was shortened by 0 bases and J by 0 bases, with 12 bases between the two germline ends. The CDR3 length is 16 residues. The CDR3 region is CASSVDAGGMNTEAFF. CDR3 sequence (DNA): TGTGCCAGCAGCGTAGACGCGGGGGGAATGAACACTGAAGCTTTCTTT.

There are a few counts of this clonotype. The rearrangement links TRBV5-6 to TRBJ1-2; 8 bases align to TRBD1. The germline V gene encodes CDR1 SGHDT and CDR2 YYEEEE. This CDR3 has 14 amino acids. V shed 3 bases, J shed 2 bases, and the junction held 3 bases outside the gene matches. In DNA form, the CDR3 reads TGTGCCAGCAGCTGGGACAGGTTAAACTATGGCTACACCTTC. Translating gives CASSWDRLNYGYTF.

This clonotype appeared a single time. This chain uses TRBV28 with TRBJ1-6, with TRBD1 identical over 7 bases. The junction had 9 bases not matched to a gene; V was cut back by 8 bases and J by 8 bases. Per the germline V gene, CDR1 is MDHEN and CDR2 is SYDVKM. The CDR3 is made up of 14 amino acids. The CDR3 DNA reads as TGTGCCAGCCCGGGACAGCCCGGGTATTCACCCCTCCACTTT. Translating it yields CASPGQPGYSPLHF.

A few counts support this clonotype. The V gene is TRBV7-9, the J gene TRBJ1-4; D not certain. Germline V CDR1 and CDR2: SEHNR, FQNEAQ (reference sequence). The CDR3 totals 14 residues. With 0 bases removed from V and 8 bases from J, the gap between germline ends came to 10 bases. CDR3 amino acids: CASSLAVEREKLFF. The CDR3 nucleotides are TGTGCCAGCAGCTTAGCAGTTGAGAGGGAAAAACTGTTTTTT.

This clonotype was detected many times. An end of the junction does not agree with germline; a read error may underlie this. The chain combines TRBV6-5 with TRBJ1-1, with a possible D match to TRBD1 (5 bases). Germline V gene data show CDR1 as MNHEY and CDR2 as SVGAGI. CDR3 length: 18 amino acids. The CDR3: CASSYGAELWGMKTEAFF. In nucleotides, the CDR3 is TGTGCCAGCAGTTACGGGGCTGAGTTGTGGGGGATGAAAACTGAAGCTTTCTTT.

This clonotype has a count of ten or more. The rearrangement joins TRBV6-5 to TRBJ2-1; TRBD2 matches 8 bases. This CDR3 region has 18 residues. Germline lookup yields CDR1 MNHEY and CDR2 SVGAGI. The V segment lost 0 bases and the J segment 3 bases; nucleotides outside the gene matches: 10. CDR3 region: CASSYSMITLADYNEQFF. DNA for the CDR3: TGTGCCAGCAGTTACTCGATGATAACACTAGCGGACTACAATGAGCAGTTCTTC.

The V and J genes are TRBV21-1 and TRBJ2-2; the table names TRBD1, a call not compared with the DNA. TRBV21-1 is a recognized pseudogene. The CDR3 has 19 residues. The CDR3 spells CASSKKISLDRDVSGELFF. In nucleotides, the CDR3 is TGTGCCAGCAGCAAAAAGATCTCCCTTGACAGGGACGTCTCGGGGGAGCTGTTTTTT.

The gene calls are TRBV30 and TRBJ1-1; D is uncertain. V dropped 0 bases and J dropped 0 bases, with 8 bases sitting between them. Germline V gives CDR1 GTSNPN, CDR2 SVGIG (reference sequence). The CDR3 runs 14 residues. The CDR3 coding sequence is TGTGCCTGGAGTGTACTCGGGATGAACACTGAAGCTTTCTTT. It specifies CAWSVLGMNTEAFF.

This clonotype was seen repeatedly, ten times or more. The chain has TRBV12-3 or TRBV12-4 and TRBJ2-7; 7 nucleotides line up with TRBD2. V was clipped by 4 bases and J by 7 bases; unmatched bases: 7. This CDR3 has 13 residues. CDR3 amino acids: CASSSEYGGEQYF. The CDR3, as DNA: TGTGCCAGCAGTTCGGAGTACGGGGGGGAGCAGTACTTC.

The sample holds many counts of this clonotype. V is TRBV7-9 and J is TRBJ1-5; possibly TRBD1 for D (6 bases). This CDR3 spans 15 amino acids. Trimming stripped 4 bases from V and 2 bases from J, with 12 bases between. Germline values: CDR1 SEHNR, CDR2 FQNEAQ (reference sequence). The CDR3 nucleotides are TGTGCCAGCAGCTCAGGGGATTCGGGCAATCAGCCCCAGCATTTT. Translating gives CASSSGDSGNQPQHF.

This chain joins TRBV11-2 and TRBJ1-2; D remains ambiguous. Trimming removed 5 bases at V and 5 bases at J, with 12 bases between. The CDR3 loop spans 13 amino acids. Germline values: CDR1 SGHAT, CDR2 FQNNGV. In DNA, the CDR3 is TGTGCCAGCAGCCCCGGGCTCGGGTATGGCTACACCTTC. Translating it yields CASSPGLGYGYTF.

Ten or more counts support this clonotype. This rearrangement joins TRBV5-1 to TRBJ2-7; 11 bases are shared with TRBD2. Losses at the gene ends were 4 bases for V and 6 bases for J; bases not matched to a gene: 9. The CDR3 has 15 amino acids. Germline-derived CDR1 and CDR2 are SGHRS and YFSETQ. The CDR3 DNA is TGCGCCAGCAGCCTTAGCGGGAGGGCCGAATTCGAGCAGTACTTC. Its protein is CASSLSGRAEFEQYF.

This clonotype is medium-sized. The chain links TRBV7-9 to TRBJ2-7; D is perhaps TRBD2 (5 bases). Germline-derived CDR1 and CDR2 are SEHNR and FQNEAQ (reference sequence). Trimming removed 4 bases at V and 3 bases at J, with 16 bases between. The CDR3 runs to 15 residues. Here the CDR3 reads CASSSFFRGNYEQYF. The DNA for the CDR3 is TGTGCCAGCAGCTCCTTTTTTCGAGGGAACTACGAGCAGTACTTC.

The chain carries TRBV5-8 and TRBJ1-2; D remains ambiguous. Germline V gene lookup returns CDR1 SGHTS and CDR2 YDEGEE. This CDR3 has 14 amino acids. The V end was cut by 4 bases, the J end by 0 bases, with 10 bases between. The CDR3, as DNA: TGTGCCAGCAGCCGATTTTGGTCTAACTATGGCTACACCTTC. The encoded protein is CASSRFWSNYGYTF.

This clonotype was recorded at least ten times. The chain couples TRBV10-2 to TRBJ1-1, with D possibly being TRBD1 (6 bases). CDR1 WSHSY and CDR2 SAAADI come from the germline V gene. Between the trimmed V and J ends, which lost 7 bases and 4 bases, there was a span of 13 bases. The length of the CDR3 is 13 residues. Written as DNA, the CDR3 is TGCGCCAGCATGGGGGGGCTTCTCACTGAAGCTTTCTTT. Its translation: CASMGGLLTEAFF.

A few counts support this clonotype. The chain has TRBV9 and TRBJ1-2; possibly TRBD1 for D (5 bases). The CDR3 spans 14 residues. V was cut by 4 bases and J by 2 bases, with 12 bases left in between. The germline V gene has CDR1 SGDLS and CDR2 YYNGEE. CDR3 amino acids: CASSRTRGNYGYTF. As DNA, the CDR3 is TGTGCCAGCAGCCGAACTCGGGGCAACTATGGCTACACCTTC.

The sample holds many counts of this clonotype. The chain joins TRBV24-1 to TRBJ2-5; TRBD1 or TRBD2 may be the D gene (5 bases each). V lost 3 bases and J 2 bases, leaving 12 bases between the germline ends. The CDR3 has 15 amino acids. From germline, CDR1 is KGHDR and CDR2 SFDVKD. The CDR3 bases are TGTGCCACCAGTGATCGGGACGGGAATCAAGAGACCCAGTACTTC. Its translation is CATSDRDGNQETQYF.

At least ten counts were recorded for this clonotype. The chain uses TRBV28 and TRBJ2-5; D uncertain. The CDR3 runs to 14 residues. Trimming took 2 bases from V and 5 from J, leaving 12 bases between them. Germline values: CDR1 MDHEN, CDR2 SYDVKM. The CDR3 sequence is CASSLPFIGETQYF. CDR3 bases: TGTGCCAGCAGTTTACCCTTCATAGGGGAGACCCAGTACTTC.

This chain links TRBV20-1 with TRBJ1-2; a possible D gene is TRBD1 (5 bases). V dropped 8 bases and J dropped 5 bases, with 12 bases sitting between them. Per the germline V gene, CDR1 is DFQATT and CDR2 is SNEGSKA (reference sequence). The CDR3 loop spans 11 amino acids. Here the CDR3 DNA reads TGCAGTCCCAAAGGGGCTTATGGCTACACCTTC. Residues: CSPKGAYGYTF.

This clonotype was recorded many times. V is TRBV28 and J is TRBJ1-1, with D possibly TRBD1 on 6 matching bases. V lost 5 bases and J 1 base, leaving 14 bases between the germline ends. The V gene's germline CDR1 is MDHEN and CDR2 SYDVKM. This CDR3 has 15 residues. The CDR3 sequence: CASSSRQEWNTEAFF. In DNA form, the CDR3 reads TGTGCCAGCAGTAGCAGACAGGAGTGGAACACTGAAGCTTTCTTT.

This clonotype has a handful of counts. The J gene is TRBJ1-2, the V gene TRBV7-9, with D perhaps TRBD1 (5 bases). Trimming removed 1 base from V and 9 bases from J, with 9 bases in between. Per germline, CDR1 SEHNR and CDR2 FQNEAQ (reference sequence). This CDR3 is built from 12 residues. The CDR3: CASSLGPGRYTF. CDR3 nucleotide sequence: TGTGCCAGCAGCTTAGGCCCAGGGCGCTACACCTTC.

The table lists this clonotype with many counts. This chain connects TRBV7-3 to TRBJ2-2, with 7 positions matching TRBD2. CDR3 length equals 16 residues. Germline-derived CDR1 and CDR2 are SGHTA and FQGTGA. V lost 5 bases, J lost 2 bases, and 8 bases stayed unmatched. CDR3 coding DNA: TGTGCCAGCAGCCATGCTAGCGGCCTTAACACCGGGGAGCTGTTTTTT. It encodes CASSHASGLNTGELFF.

This chain joins TRBV15 and TRBJ2-1; D call uncertain. Per germline, CDR1 LNHNV and CDR2 YYDKDF (reference sequence). V was trimmed by 5 bases and J by 9 bases, leaving 17 bases between them. This CDR3 is built from 14 residues. CDR3 protein: CATSSGVSSSEQFF. CDR3 nucleotides: TGTGCCACCAGCTCGGGTGTTAGTTCGAGTGAGCAGTTCTTC.

This clonotype was seen many times. The chain uses TRBV2 and TRBJ1-1, with 8 nucleotides matching TRBD1. The trim removed 4 bases at V and 5 bases at J, leaving 3 bases unmatched. Germline V gene data show CDR1 as SNHLY and CDR2 as FYNNEI. The CDR3 runs 13 residues. The CDR3 protein is CASSVQGGTEAFF. CDR3 in DNA: TGTGCCAGCAGTGTACAGGGGGGAACTGAAGCTTTCTTT.

This clonotype was observed a few times. The gene calls are TRBV4-2 and TRBJ1-5, with a weak D call TRBD1 (5 bases). Germline V gives CDR1 LGHNA, CDR2 YNFKEQ. The CDR3 contains 12 residues. The germline V and J ends were trimmed by 6 bases and 6 bases, with 9 bases remaining between them. This CDR3 reads CASRGESQPQHF. The CDR3 DNA reads as TGTGCCAGCAGAGGGGAATCTCAGCCCCAGCATTTT.